The rows below give T cell receptor beta chains drawn from one sample of a study of beta chain features in type 1 diabetes. TCRdb's copy holds only in-frame clones and misses some; the assay was immunoSEQ multiplex PCR. The sample has some 300,000 clones, under 8.5% seen once. Sequences were obtained from central memory CD4+ T cells from blood. The source is a woman between 18 and 29 years old in good health. CDR3s include the opening cysteine and the closing phenylalanine or tryptophan. Fields, in order: V gene, clone size, D gene, J gene, CDR3 protein, CDR3 DNA. The D gene is left open where the match is weak. Size values are once, few and many counts, or a class for expanded clones, and some rows have none.

V gene: TRBV4-2; clone size: -; D gene: TRBD1; J gene: TRBJ1-2; CDR3 protein: CASSQHSGTVNYGYTF; CDR3 DNA: TGTGCCAGCAGCCAACACTCCGGGACAGTTAACTATGGCTACACCTTC
V gene: TRBV7-2; clone size: -; D gene: -; J gene: TRBJ2-2; CDR3 protein: CASSPLGGFRLTNTGELFF; CDR3 DNA: TGTGCCAGCAGCCCATTAGGGGGGTTCCGGCTAACGAACACCGGGGAGCTGTTTTTT
V gene: TRBV6-1; clone size: few; D gene: -; J gene: TRBJ2-2; CDR3 protein: CASSVTGTGELFF; CDR3 DNA: TGTGCCAGCAGTGTAACAGGAACCGGGGAGCTGTTTTTT
V gene: TRBV28; clone size: few; D gene: TRBD1; J gene: TRBJ2-5; CDR3 protein: CASSLWAGTGRRETQYF; CDR3 DNA: TGTGCCAGCAGTTTATGGGCCGGGACAGGGCGGCGAGAGACCCAGTACTTC
V gene: TRBV9; clone size: -; D gene: -; J gene: TRBJ2-3; CDR3 protein: CASSVMGRWDTQYF; CDR3 DNA: TGTGCCAGCAGCGTAATGGGGCGGTGGGATACGCAGTATTTT
V gene: TRBV7-8; clone size: few; D gene: -; J gene: TRBJ2-6; CDR3 protein: CASSPGTLGSGANVLTF; CDR3 DNA: TGTGCCAGCAGCCCCGGGACTTTAGGCTCTGGGGCCAACGTCCTGACTTTC
V gene: TRBV5-1; clone size: -; D gene: -; J gene: TRBJ2-2; CDR3 protein: CASSNDGMGGELFF; CDR3 DNA: TGCGCCAGCAGTAATGACGGAATGGGCGGGGAGCTGTTTTTT
V gene: TRBV10-3; clone size: many; D gene: TRBD2; J gene: TRBJ2-3; CDR3 protein: CATGTSGGTDTQYF; CDR3 DNA: TGTGCCACCGGGACTAGCGGGGGAACAGATACGCAGTATTTT
V gene: TRBV18; clone size: -; D gene: -; J gene: TRBJ2-5; CDR3 protein: CASSPAGQETQYF; CDR3 DNA: TGTGCCAGCTCACCAGCGGGCCAAGAGACCCAGTACTTC
V gene: TRBV14; clone size: few; D gene: -; J gene: TRBJ2-1; CDR3 protein: CASSLEATSYNEQFF; CDR3 DNA: TGTGCCAGCAGCCTCGAAGCGACGTCCTACAATGAGCAGTTCTTC
V gene: TRBV18; clone size: -; D gene: TRBD1; J gene: TRBJ1-1; CDR3 protein: CASSPGQGNAEAFF; CDR3 DNA: TGTGCCAGCTCACCGGGACAGGGCAACGCTGAAGCTTTCTTT
V gene: TRBV21-1; clone size: many; D gene: -; J gene: TRBJ1-5; CDR3 protein: CASSLQDNQPQHF; CDR3 DNA: TGTGCCAGCAGCTTACAGGACAATCAGCCCCAGCATTTT
V gene: TRBV6-1; clone size: few; D gene: TRBD1; J gene: TRBJ1-5; CDR3 protein: CASSSTGFNQPQHF; CDR3 DNA: TGTGCCAGCAGTTCGACAGGGTTCAATCAGCCCCAGCATTTT
V gene: TRBV28; clone size: -; D gene: TRBD2; J gene: TRBJ2-3; CDR3 protein: CASRLAGGPRDTQYF; CDR3 DNA: TGTGCCAGCAGGCTAGCGGGGGGCCCGCGGGATACGCAGTATTTT
V gene: TRBV29-1; clone size: few; D gene: -; J gene: TRBJ2-3; CDR3 protein: CSVVPDTQYF; CDR3 DNA: TGCAGCGTTGTCCCCGATACGCAGTATTTT
V gene: TRBV7-2; clone size: -; D gene: -; J gene: TRBJ1-2; CDR3 protein: CASSWSGGDKDGYTF; CDR3 DNA: TGTGCCAGCAGCTGGAGCGGGGGGGACAAGGATGGCTACACCTTC
V gene: TRBV7-2; clone size: -; D gene: TRBD1; J gene: TRBJ1-2; CDR3 protein: CASSLYTGDGYTF; CDR3 DNA: TGTGCCAGCAGCTTGTACACAGGGGATGGCTACACCTTC
V gene: TRBV7-9; clone size: few; D gene: -; J gene: TRBJ2-1; CDR3 protein: CASSSGAPISYNEQFF; CDR3 DNA: TGTGCCAGCAGCTCCGGGGCTCCGATCTCCTACAATGAGCAGTTCTTC
V gene: TRBV6-1; clone size: few; D gene: -; J gene: TRBJ2-3; CDR3 protein: CASTITEDTQYF; CDR3 DNA: TGTGCCAGCACGATTACAGAGGATACGCAGTATTTT
V gene: TRBV6-5; clone size: -; D gene: -; J gene: TRBJ2-1; CDR3 protein: CASSYTNEQFF; CDR3 DNA: TGTGCCAGCAGTTACACCAATGAGCAGTTCTTC
V gene: TRBV4-2; clone size: few; D gene: -; J gene: TRBJ1-1; CDR3 protein: CASSQGPLGSAFF; CDR3 DNA: TGTGCCAGCAGCCAAGGCCCCCTCGGGAGCGCTTTCTTT
V gene: TRBV4-2; clone size: few; D gene: -; J gene: TRBJ1-1; CDR3 protein: CASSPGTPIDNTEAFF; CDR3 DNA: TGTGCCAGCAGCCCAGGGACACCGATTGACAACACTGAAGCTTTCTTT
V gene: TRBV29-1; clone size: few; D gene: -; J gene: TRBJ1-3; CDR3 protein: CSVVSGFGNTIYF; CDR3 DNA: TGCAGCGTTGTTTCAGGGTTCGGAAACACCATATATTTT
V gene: TRBV5-4; clone size: few; D gene: -; J gene: TRBJ2-3; CDR3 protein: CASIYQGSTDTQYF; CDR3 DNA: TGTGCCAGCATTTACCAGGGAAGCACAGATACGCAGTATTTT
V gene: TRBV28; clone size: few; D gene: TRBD2; J gene: TRBJ2-3; CDR3 protein: CASSLVGRGGATDTQYF; CDR3 DNA: TGTGCCAGCAGTTTAGTTGGGCGGGGGGGCGCCACAGATACGCAGTATTTT
V gene: TRBV7-9; clone size: -; D gene: -; J gene: TRBJ1-1; CDR3 protein: CASSLGSSRNTEAFF; CDR3 DNA: TGTGCCAGCAGCTTAGGCAGCTCGAGGAACACTGAAGCTTTCTTT
V gene: TRBV7-2; clone size: few; D gene: TRBD2; J gene: TRBJ2-1; CDR3 protein: CASSPRLAGEQFF; CDR3 DNA: TGTGCCAGCAGCCCACGACTAGCAGGTGAGCAGTTCTTC
V gene: TRBV7-2; clone size: -; D gene: TRBD1; J gene: TRBJ1-4; CDR3 protein: CASSPLTGRYEKLFF; CDR3 DNA: TGTGCCAGCAGCCCCCTGACAGGGCGATATGAAAAACTGTTTTTT
V gene: TRBV19; clone size: few; D gene: -; J gene: TRBJ1-5; CDR3 protein: CASSIMRGNQPQHF; CDR3 DNA: TGTGCCAGTAGTATAATGCGGGGGAATCAGCCCCAGCATTTT
V gene: TRBV5-4; clone size: few; D gene: -; J gene: TRBJ1-2; CDR3 protein: CASSLAWSSPSGGYTF; CDR3 DNA: TGTGCCAGCAGCTTGGCTTGGTCCAGCCCTAGCGGGGGCTACACCTTC
V gene: TRBV27; clone size: -; D gene: -; J gene: TRBJ1-2; CDR3 protein: CASRSFRGSYGYTF; CDR3 DNA: TGTGCCAGCAGGTCATTCAGGGGATCCTATGGCTACACCTTC
V gene: TRBV29-1; clone size: -; D gene: -; J gene: TRBJ1-1; CDR3 protein: CSARENTEAFF; CDR3 DNA: TGCAGCGCCAGGGAGAACACTGAAGCTTTCTTT
V gene: TRBV7-9; clone size: -; D gene: -; J gene: TRBJ2-5; CDR3 protein: CASSFAQAGTQYF; CDR3 DNA: TGTGCCAGCAGCTTCGCTCAGGCGGGGACCCAGTACTTC
V gene: TRBV9; clone size: -; D gene: -; J gene: TRBJ1-2; CDR3 protein: CASSADLSMASTF; CDR3 DNA: TGTGCCAGCAGCGCTGATCTTTCTATGGCTAGCACCTTC
V gene: TRBV9; clone size: few; D gene: TRBD2; J gene: TRBJ2-1; CDR3 protein: CASSDSGRAYNEQFF; CDR3 DNA: TGTGCCAGCAGCGACAGCGGGAGGGCCTACAATGAGCAGTTCTTC
V gene: TRBV29-1; clone size: -; D gene: -; J gene: TRBJ1-1; CDR3 protein: CSGELLGKSTEAFF; CDR3 DNA: TGCAGCGGGGAACTGTTGGGGAAAAGCACTGAAGCTTTCTTT
V gene: TRBV14; clone size: -; D gene: TRBD2; J gene: TRBJ2-7; CDR3 protein: CASSRLAGNYEQYF; CDR3 DNA: TGTGCCAGCAGCCGTTTAGCGGGAAACTACGAGCAGTACTTC
V gene: TRBV7-8; clone size: -; D gene: TRBD1; J gene: TRBJ1-1; CDR3 protein: CASSLGQWNTEAFF; CDR3 DNA: TGTGCCAGCAGCTTGGGACAGTGGAACACTGAAGCTTTCTTT
V gene: TRBV5-1; clone size: few; D gene: TRBD2; J gene: TRBJ2-3; CDR3 protein: CASTDSGANTDTQYF; CDR3 DNA: TGCGCCAGCACAGATAGCGGGGCAAACACAGATACGCAGTATTTT
V gene: TRBV2; clone size: many; D gene: TRBD1; J gene: TRBJ2-6; CDR3 protein: CASSTGQGLGANVLTF; CDR3 DNA: TGTGCCAGCAGTACCGGACAGGGTCTGGGGGCCAACGTCCTGACTTTC